These 17 T cell receptor beta chains were sequenced from one sample in a study of graft-versus-host responses after intestinal transplantation. Processing was applied to graft tissue in order to liberate intraepithelial and lamina propria lymphocytes. This table comes from immunoSEQ multiplex PCR, and its TCRdb copy is limited to in-frame clones, with some not included. The sample consists of almost 15,000 clones, roughly 70% of them appearing once. Here the sequenced sample was ileum tissue, taken around 720 days after intestinal transplantation. These receptors were taken from a human patient who received an intestinal transplant, so some T cells may come from the graft donor.

This clone has just a few counts. The CDR3, as DNA: TGTGCCAGCAGTTTACGGGACAGGGGGCAAGATACGCAGTATTTT. Protein product: CASSLRDRGQDTQYF. The gene calls are TRBV27 and TRBJ2-3, with TRBD1 identical over 12 bases. The CDR3 has 15 amino acids. V trimming: 2 bases; J trimming: 5 bases; junction bases outside the gene matches: 2. Per germline, CDR1 MNHEY and CDR2 SMNVEV (reference sequence).

This rearrangement joins TRBV4-2 to TRBJ2-3; 9 positions match TRBD2. This CDR3 has 16 amino acids. Unmatched junction bases numbered 4, after V lost 1 base and J lost 2 bases. CDR1 is LGHNA, CDR2 YNFKEQ, per germline. CDR3 protein: CASSQVSGGFTDTQYF. Written as DNA, the CDR3 is TGTGCCAGCAGCCAAGTGAGCGGGGGGTTCACAGATACGCAGTATTTT.

The table lists this clone with a few counts. Different DNA sequences within this sample yield the same CDR3. The CDR3 spells CASSFQGATNEKLFF. In DNA, the CDR3 is TGTGCCAGCAGCTTTCAGGGGGCAACTAATGAAAAACTGTTTTTT. J is TRBJ1-4 and V is TRBV11-2, with 7 bases lining up with TRBD1. The CDR3 spans 15 residues. Trimming at V came to 3 bases and at J to 0 bases, leaving 1 base not matched to a gene. Germline V lookup: CDR1 SGHAT, CDR2 FQNNGV.

Only one count was recorded for this clone. The chain links TRBV5-1 to TRBJ1-2, with D perhaps matching TRBD1 (5 bases). Germline CDR1 is SGHRS and CDR2 is YFSETQ. V was cut by 4 bases and J by 2 bases, with 24 bases left in between. The CDR3 covers 18 residues. The CDR3 sequence: CASSLRGGAHFENYGYTF. The CDR3, as DNA: TGCGCCAGCAGCCTACGGGGAGGGGCCCACTTCGAGAACTATGGCTACACCTTC.

The rearrangement uses TRBV7-8 and TRBJ2-7, with 10 nucleotides matching TRBD1. Germline CDR1 reads SGHVS; CDR2 reads FQNEAQ. Trimming at V came to 2 bases and at J to 4 bases, leaving 23 bases not matched to a gene. This CDR3 is 21 amino acids long. The CDR3 loop is CASSLCADWRPMTGGFYEQYF. The CDR3 nucleotides are TGTGCCAGCAGCTTATGCGCGGATTGGAGGCCAATGACAGGGGGCTTTTACGAGCAGTACTTC.

The chain recombines TRBV29-1 with TRBJ2-1; TRBD2 agrees at 9 bases. The CDR3 contains 15 residues. Germline trimming cut 7 bases from V and 3 bases from J; bases unmatched to any gene: 10. Looked up from germline, CDR1 is SQVTM and CDR2 is ANQGSEA. Here the CDR3 reads CSGGGGSGSYNEQFF. CDR3 in DNA: TGCAGCGGGGGAGGCGGTAGCGGGAGCTACAATGAGCAGTTCTTC.

The chain employs TRBV6-1 and TRBJ1-5; D unclear. The length of the CDR3 is 14 residues. The germline V gene encodes CDR1 MNHNS and CDR2 SASEGT. Trimming removed 4 bases from V and 0 bases from J, with 7 bases in between. CDR3 loop: CASSAQHSNQPQHF. For the CDR3, the DNA is TGTGCCAGCAGTGCCCAACATAGCAATCAGCCCCAGCATTTT.

This chain's CDR3 is CASSVDLAGYEQYF. DNA of the CDR3: TGTGCCAGCAGCGTAGACCTAGCGGGGTACGAGCAGTACTTC. The rearrangement joins TRBV9 to TRBJ2-7; 9 nucleotides match TRBD2. Germline V gene sequence: CDR1 SGDLS, CDR2 YYNGEE. This CDR3 spans 14 amino acids. After removal of 0 bases from V and 4 bases from J, the junction contained 2 bases not matched to a gene.

This clone was recorded once. The rearrangement joins TRBV6-1 to TRBJ2-5, with a weak D call TRBD2 (5 bases). Germline-derived CDR1 and CDR2 are MNHNS and SASEGT. V was shortened by 4 bases and J by 0 bases, with 18 bases between the two germline ends. This CDR3 contains 17 residues. The CDR3: CASSAGLSTLDQETQYF. In nucleotides, the CDR3 is TGTGCCAGCAGTGCCGGACTGTCTACCCTGGACCAAGAGACCCAGTACTTC.

The chain has TRBV5-5 and TRBJ2-7, with D tentatively TRBD1 or TRBD2 (5 bases each). The CDR3 is 15 amino acids. Germline lookup yields CDR1 SGHKS and CDR2 YYEKEE (reference sequence). The ends were cut back, 0 bases at V and 3 bases at J, with 13 bases in the middle. CDR3 sequence: CASSLESGPLYEQYF. CDR3 nucleotide sequence: TGTGCCAGCAGCTTGGAATCGGGACCTCTCTACGAGCAGTACTTC.

The CDR3 DNA sequence: TGTGCCAGCAGGGGGGGACACATGTACAATGAGCAGTTCTTC. As protein: CASRGGHMYNEQFF. The chain has TRBV5-6 and TRBJ2-1; TRBD1 or TRBD2 may be the D gene (6 bases each). Germline CDR1 is SGHDT and CDR2 is YYEEEE. The V end lost 5 bases, the J end lost 4 bases, and 13 bases lay between the germline ends. This CDR3 contains 14 residues.

V and J are TRBV6-5 and TRBJ2-7; D unresolved. The CDR3 is 11 amino acids. Germline CDR1 MNHEY, CDR2 SVGAGI. Between the trimmed V and J ends, which lost 8 bases and 0 bases, there was a span of 5 bases. In DNA, the CDR3 is TGTGCCAGCGGGCGCTCCTACGAGCAGTACTTC. Protein product: CASGRSYEQYF.

The V and J genes are TRBV7-8 and TRBJ2-7; possible D gene TRBD2, 6 bases. The CDR3 loop spans 13 amino acids. Trimming removed 6 bases from V and 2 bases from J, with 11 bases in between. Germline V gene sequence: CDR1 SGHVS, CDR2 FQNEAQ. The CDR3 is CASSKPGAYEQYF. DNA of the CDR3: TGTGCCAGCAGTAAGCCGGGAGCCTACGAGCAGTACTTC.

The V call is TRBV7-2, the J call TRBJ1-2, with TRBD1 matching 10 bases. V shed 0 bases, J shed 4 bases, and the junction held 8 bases outside the gene matches. The length of the CDR3 is 17 residues. Germline assignment: CDR1 SGHTA and CDR2 FQGNSA. This chain's CDR3 is CASSLAVGQGKGYGYTF. The CDR3, as DNA: TGTGCCAGCAGCTTAGCGGTGGGACAGGGGAAGGGCTATGGCTACACCTTC.

This clone was seen only a few times. This CDR3 is CASSQVGSLGYEQYF. CDR3 bases: TGTGCCAGCAGCCAAGTTGGCTCGCTCGGATACGAGCAGTACTTC. The rearrangement uses TRBV4-2 and TRBJ2-7; D gene unclear. In germline, CDR1 is LGHNA, CDR2 YNFKEQ. The CDR3 is 15 amino acids. Trimming stripped 1 base from V and 4 bases from J, with 14 bases between.

Only one count was recorded for this clone. The genes are TRBV5-5 and TRBJ2-5; perhaps D is TRBD1 or TRBD2 (5 bases each). The V and J ends lost 1 base and 0 bases respectively, with 7 bases between them. In germline, CDR1 is SGHKS, CDR2 YYEKEE (reference sequence). The CDR3 spans 14 residues. The CDR3 sequence: CASSLWGNQETQYF. DNA for the CDR3: TGTGCCAGCAGCTTGTGGGGGAACCAAGAGACCCAGTACTTC.

This chain connects TRBV18 to TRBJ1-2; TRBD1 aligns across 7 bases. The CDR3 extends over 15 amino acids. Trimming at V came to 4 bases and at J to 5 bases, leaving 10 bases not matched to a gene. Germline lookup yields CDR1 KGHSH and CDR2 LQKENI. CDR3 residues: CASSLSQGLEYGYTF. The CDR3 DNA sequence: TGTGCCAGCTCACTCTCACAGGGGTTGGAGTATGGCTACACCTTC.